Included here is one T cell receptor beta chain sequence, with context. Assay: immunoSEQ multiplex PCR; the TCRdb copy retains only in-frame clones and omits some. This table holds approximately 17,000 clones, 85% to 95% found once. The source of the sample is a study of CD39 and CD103 CD8 tumor-infiltrating T cells. Trimming removed 7 bases from V and 0 bases from J, with 9 bases in between. This CDR3 has 14 residues. CDR1 and CDR2 (germline): MNHEY, SMNVEV (reference sequence). This sequence originates from a human donor with head and neck squamous cell carcinoma. The specimen sequenced was CD8+ T cells sorted from blood. Documented subset: total memory CD8 T cells (CD45RA-CCR7+/-) from blood or uninvolved lymph node. This chain connects TRBV27 to TRBJ2-2, with D perhaps TRBD1 (6 bases). The CDR3 region has the DNA TGTGCCAGCAACGACAGGTCGAACACCGGGGAGCTGTTTTTT. It yields the protein CASNDRSNTGELFF.